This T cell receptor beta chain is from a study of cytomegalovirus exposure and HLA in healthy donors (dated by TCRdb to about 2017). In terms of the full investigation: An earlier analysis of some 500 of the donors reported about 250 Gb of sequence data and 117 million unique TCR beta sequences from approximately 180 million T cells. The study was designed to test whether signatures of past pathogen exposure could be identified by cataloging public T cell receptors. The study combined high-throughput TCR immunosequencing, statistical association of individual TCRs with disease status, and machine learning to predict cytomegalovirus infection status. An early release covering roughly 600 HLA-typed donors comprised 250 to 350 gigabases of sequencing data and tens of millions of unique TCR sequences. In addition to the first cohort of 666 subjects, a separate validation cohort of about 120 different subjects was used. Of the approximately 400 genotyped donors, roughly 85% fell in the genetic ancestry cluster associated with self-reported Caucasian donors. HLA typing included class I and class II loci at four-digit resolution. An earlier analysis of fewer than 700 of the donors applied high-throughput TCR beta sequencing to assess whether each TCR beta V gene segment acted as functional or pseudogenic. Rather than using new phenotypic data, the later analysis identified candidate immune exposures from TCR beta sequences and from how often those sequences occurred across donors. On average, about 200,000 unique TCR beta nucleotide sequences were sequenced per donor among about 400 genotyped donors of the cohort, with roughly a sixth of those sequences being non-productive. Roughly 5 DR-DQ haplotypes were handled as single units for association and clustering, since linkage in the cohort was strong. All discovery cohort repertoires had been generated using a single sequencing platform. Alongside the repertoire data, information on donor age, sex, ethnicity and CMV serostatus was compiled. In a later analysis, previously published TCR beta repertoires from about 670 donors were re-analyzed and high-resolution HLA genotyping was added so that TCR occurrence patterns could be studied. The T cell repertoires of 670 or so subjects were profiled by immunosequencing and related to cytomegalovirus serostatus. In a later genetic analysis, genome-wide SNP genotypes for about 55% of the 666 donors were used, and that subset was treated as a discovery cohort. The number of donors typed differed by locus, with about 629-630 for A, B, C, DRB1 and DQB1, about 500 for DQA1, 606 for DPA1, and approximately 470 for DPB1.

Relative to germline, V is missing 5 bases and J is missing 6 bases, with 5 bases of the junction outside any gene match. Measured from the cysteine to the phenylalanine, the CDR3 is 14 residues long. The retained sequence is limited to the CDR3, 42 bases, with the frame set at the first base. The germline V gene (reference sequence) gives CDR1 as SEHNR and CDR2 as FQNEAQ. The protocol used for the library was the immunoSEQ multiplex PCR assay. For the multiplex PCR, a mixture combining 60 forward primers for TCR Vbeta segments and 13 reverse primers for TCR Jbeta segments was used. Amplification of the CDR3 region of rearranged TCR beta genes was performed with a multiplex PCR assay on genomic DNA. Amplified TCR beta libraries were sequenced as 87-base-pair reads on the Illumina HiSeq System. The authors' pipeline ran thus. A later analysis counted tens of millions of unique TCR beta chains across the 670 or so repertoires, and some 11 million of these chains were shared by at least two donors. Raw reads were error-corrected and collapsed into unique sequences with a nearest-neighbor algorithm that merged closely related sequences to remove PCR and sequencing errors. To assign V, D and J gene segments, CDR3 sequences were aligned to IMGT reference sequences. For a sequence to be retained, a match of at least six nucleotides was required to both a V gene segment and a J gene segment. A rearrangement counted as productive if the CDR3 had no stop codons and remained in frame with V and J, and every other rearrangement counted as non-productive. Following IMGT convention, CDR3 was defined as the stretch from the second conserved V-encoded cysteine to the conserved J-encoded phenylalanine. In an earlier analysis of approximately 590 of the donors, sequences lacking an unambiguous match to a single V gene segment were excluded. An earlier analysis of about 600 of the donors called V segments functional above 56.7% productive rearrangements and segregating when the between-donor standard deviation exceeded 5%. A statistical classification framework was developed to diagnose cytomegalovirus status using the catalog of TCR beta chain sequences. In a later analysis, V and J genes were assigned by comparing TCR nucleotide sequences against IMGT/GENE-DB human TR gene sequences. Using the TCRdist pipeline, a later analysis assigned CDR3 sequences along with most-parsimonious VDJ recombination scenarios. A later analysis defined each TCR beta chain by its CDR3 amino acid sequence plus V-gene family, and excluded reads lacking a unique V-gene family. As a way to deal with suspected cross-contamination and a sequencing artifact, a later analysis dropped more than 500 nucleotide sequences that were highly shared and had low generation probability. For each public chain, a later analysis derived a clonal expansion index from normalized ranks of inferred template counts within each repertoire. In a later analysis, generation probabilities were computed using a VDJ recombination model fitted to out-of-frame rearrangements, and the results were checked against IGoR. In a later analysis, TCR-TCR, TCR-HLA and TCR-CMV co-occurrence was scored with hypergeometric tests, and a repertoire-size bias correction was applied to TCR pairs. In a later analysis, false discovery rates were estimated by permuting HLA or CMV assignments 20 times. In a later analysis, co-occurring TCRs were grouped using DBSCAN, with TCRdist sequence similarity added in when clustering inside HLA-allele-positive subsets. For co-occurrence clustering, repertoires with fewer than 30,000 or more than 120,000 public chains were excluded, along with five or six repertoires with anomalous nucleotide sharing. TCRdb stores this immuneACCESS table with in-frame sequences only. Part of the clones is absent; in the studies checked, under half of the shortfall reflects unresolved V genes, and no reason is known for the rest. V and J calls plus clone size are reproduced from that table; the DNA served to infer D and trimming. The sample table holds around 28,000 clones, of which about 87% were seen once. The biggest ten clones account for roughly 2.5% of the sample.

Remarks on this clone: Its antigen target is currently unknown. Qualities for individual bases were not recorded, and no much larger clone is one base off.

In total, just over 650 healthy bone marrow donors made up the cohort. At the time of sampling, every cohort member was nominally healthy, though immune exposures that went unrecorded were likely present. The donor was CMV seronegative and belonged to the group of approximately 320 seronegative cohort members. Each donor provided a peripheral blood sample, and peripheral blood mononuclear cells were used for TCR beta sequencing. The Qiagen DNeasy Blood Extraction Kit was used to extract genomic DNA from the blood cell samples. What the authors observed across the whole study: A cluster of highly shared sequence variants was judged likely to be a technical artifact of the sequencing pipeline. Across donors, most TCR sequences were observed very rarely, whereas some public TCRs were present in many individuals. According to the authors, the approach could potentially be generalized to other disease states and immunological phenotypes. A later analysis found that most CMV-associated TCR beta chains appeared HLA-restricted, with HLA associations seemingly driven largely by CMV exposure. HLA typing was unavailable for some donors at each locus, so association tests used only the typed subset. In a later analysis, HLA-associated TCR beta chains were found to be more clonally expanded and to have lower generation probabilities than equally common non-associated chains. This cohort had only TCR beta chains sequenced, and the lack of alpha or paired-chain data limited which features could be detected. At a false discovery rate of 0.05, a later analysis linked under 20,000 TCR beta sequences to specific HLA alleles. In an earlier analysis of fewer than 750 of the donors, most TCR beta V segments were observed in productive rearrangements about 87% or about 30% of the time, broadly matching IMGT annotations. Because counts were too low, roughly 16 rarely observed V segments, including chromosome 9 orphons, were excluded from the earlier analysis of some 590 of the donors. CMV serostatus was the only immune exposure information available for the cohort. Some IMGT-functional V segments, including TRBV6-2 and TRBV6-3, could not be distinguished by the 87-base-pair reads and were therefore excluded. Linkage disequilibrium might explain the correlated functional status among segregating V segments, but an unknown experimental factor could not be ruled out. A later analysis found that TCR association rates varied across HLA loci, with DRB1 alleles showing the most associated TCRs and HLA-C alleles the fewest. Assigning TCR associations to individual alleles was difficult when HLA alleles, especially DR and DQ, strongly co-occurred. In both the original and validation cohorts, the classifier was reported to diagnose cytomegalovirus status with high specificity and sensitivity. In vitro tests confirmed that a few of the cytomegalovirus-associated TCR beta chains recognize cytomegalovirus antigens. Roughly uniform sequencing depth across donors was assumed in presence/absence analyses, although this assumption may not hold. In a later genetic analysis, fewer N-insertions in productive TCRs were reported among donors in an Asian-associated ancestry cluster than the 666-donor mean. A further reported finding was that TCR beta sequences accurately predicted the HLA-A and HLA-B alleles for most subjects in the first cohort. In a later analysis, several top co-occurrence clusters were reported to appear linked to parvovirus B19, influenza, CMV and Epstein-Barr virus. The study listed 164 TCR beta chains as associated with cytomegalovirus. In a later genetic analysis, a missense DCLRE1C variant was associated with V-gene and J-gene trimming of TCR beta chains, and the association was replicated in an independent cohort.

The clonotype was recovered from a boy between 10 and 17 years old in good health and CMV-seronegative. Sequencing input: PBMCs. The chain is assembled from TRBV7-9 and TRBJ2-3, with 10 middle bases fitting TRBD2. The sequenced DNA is TGTGCCAGCAGCCTTGGACTAGCGGTGGATACGCAGTATTTT. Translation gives CASSLGLAVDTQYF.